This passage covers 29 T cell receptor beta chains from one sample sequenced in a study of blood T cells in healthy people across ages. The use of a sample-barcoded 5' primer and a J-beta primer mix characterized a second PCR of roughly 6 to 11 cycles. TCRdb passed the 5' RACE reads through MiXCR, listing each CDR3 protein once. The sample carries fewer than 700,000 distinct CDR3 sequences, around two fifths recorded once. Sequences were obtained from blood. These receptors came from an elderly man in good health.

The V gene is TRBV7-2, the J gene TRBJ2-1; perhaps TRBD1 as D (6 bases). The V end lost 3 bases, the J end lost 1 base, and 10 bases lay between the germline ends. Germline values: CDR1 SGHTA, CDR2 FQGNSA. This CDR3 is built from 15 residues. In nucleotides, the CDR3 is TGTGCCAGCAGCTTCGACAGGTCATCCTACAATGAGCAGTTCTTC. It codes for CASSFDRSSYNEQFF.

This sequence joins TRBV20-1 and TRBJ2-5; 11 positions match TRBD2. This CDR3 spans 15 amino acids. The ends lost 5 bases at V and 2 bases at J; junction bases unmatched: 7. The germline gives CDR1 DFQATT, CDR2 SNEGSKA (reference sequence). DNA of the CDR3: TGCAGTGCTGAACTTGGGACTAGCGGACAAGAGACCCAGTACTTC. It specifies CSAELGTSGQETQYF.

The rearrangement links TRBV4-3 to TRBJ1-4; no clear D gene. V gave up 4 bases and J gave up 2 bases, with 11 bases separating them. From germline, CDR1 is LGHNA and CDR2 YSLEER. This CDR3 has 15 amino acids. CDR3 nucleotides: TGCGCCAGCAGCCCCAACCGTATCACTAATGAAAAACTGTTTTTT. It codes for CASSPNRITNEKLFF.

CDR3 amino acids: CASTLPSYEQYF. CDR3 bases: TGTGCCAGCACCCTTCCCTCCTACGAGCAGTACTTC. V is TRBV7-3 and J is TRBJ2-7; no firm D call. Between the trimmed V and J ends, which lost 7 bases and 0 bases, there was a span of 7 bases. The CDR3 contains 12 residues. The germline CDR1 and CDR2 sequences are SGHTA and FQGTGA.

In its sample, this clonotype was seen a few times. The V gene is TRBV3-1, the J gene TRBJ1-4; 10 bases fit TRBD1. V dropped 1 base and J dropped 4; count of bases not matched to a gene: 9. Germline CDR1 and CDR2: LGHDT and YNNKEL (reference sequence). The CDR3 sequence is 18 residues long. CDR3 loop: CASSQGTGTGVINEKLFF. The DNA of the CDR3 is TGTGCCAGCAGCCAAGGAACCGGGACAGGGGTAATTAATGAAAAACTGTTTTTT.

In this sample, this clonotype turned up a few times. The genes are TRBV19 and TRBJ1-2; 7 nucleotides align to TRBD1. Germline CDR1 LNHDA, CDR2 SQIVND (reference sequence). The trim removed 4 bases at V and 8 bases at J, leaving 16 bases unmatched. The length of the CDR3 is 16 residues. DNA of the CDR3: TGTGCCAGTAGTAGGGGTCTAAGGGACAGCGCCCTCGGCTACACCTTC. Translated: CASSRGLRDSALGYTF.

This clonotype was counted only a few times. The chain combines TRBV6-2 or TRBV6-3 with TRBJ2-7; D remains unclear. There are 12 residues in the CDR3. Germline assignment: CDR1 MNHEY and CDR2 SVGEGT. The V gene lost 1 base and the J gene lost 6 bases, with 7 bases spanning the gap. The DNA for the CDR3 is TGTGCCAGCAGTTACTTTGGTTTCGAGCAGTACTTC. Translation: CASSYFGFEQYF.

CDR3 amino acids: CASRFPTDRGPTDTQYF. CDR3 bases: TGTGCCAGCAGATTTCCTACCGACAGGGGGCCGACAGATACGCAGTATTTT. The chain employs TRBV2 and TRBJ2-3; TRBD1 aligns across 10 bases. Germline values: CDR1 SNHLY, CDR2 FYNNEI. The trim removed 6 bases at V and 3 bases at J, leaving 12 bases unmatched. The CDR3 loop spans 17 amino acids.

This clonotype was found a few times. The chain has TRBV20-1 and TRBJ1-2; no clear D gene. The CDR3 is 15 amino acids. Looked up from germline, CDR1 is DFQATT and CDR2 is SNEGSKA (reference sequence). V shed 0 bases and J shed 4 bases, with 15 bases lying between them. CDR3 nucleotide sequence: TGCAGTGCTAGAGATCCCGCCGGGGTTGGCTATGGCTACACCTTC. Translation: CSARDPAGVGYGYTF.

The sample holds many counts of this clonotype. The chain uses TRBV20-1 and TRBJ2-3; no clear D. Trimming took 0 bases from V and 4 from J, leaving 17 bases between them. Germline-derived CDR1 and CDR2 are DFQATT and SNEGSKA (reference sequence). The CDR3 extends over 16 amino acids. Written as DNA, the CDR3 is TGCAGTGCTAGAGAGACGAGCGTTGTAACTTCAGATACGCAGTATTTT. This codes for CSARETSVVTSDTQYF.

V usage is TRBV5-6 and J usage is TRBJ1-1, with D unclear. Trimming removed 2 bases from V and 1 base from J, with 6 bases in between. Germline CDR1 and CDR2: SGHDT and YYEEEE. This CDR3 has 13 amino acids. CDR3 region: CASSFWENTEAFF. The DNA of the CDR3 is TGTGCCAGCAGCTTTTGGGAGAACACTGAAGCTTTCTTT.

The chain has TRBV30 and TRBJ2-7; 7 bases map to TRBD2. The J call is uncertain, as TRBJ2-4 better fits the DNA end. CDR1 and CDR2 (germline): GTSNPN, SVGIG (reference sequence). The CDR3 consists of 12 residues. The chain's CDR3 is CAWGLGRNIQYF. DNA for the CDR3: TGTGCCTGGGGACTAGGTAGAAACATTCAGTACTTC.

The chain joins TRBV12-3 or TRBV12-4 to TRBJ1-1, with D tentatively TRBD1 (6 bases). The CDR3 totals 14 residues. Between the trimmed V and J ends, which lost 3 bases and 5 bases, there was a span of 13 bases. The CDR3 loop is CASSLRGATTEAFF. The CDR3 DNA reads as TGTGCCAGCAGTTTGAGGGGGGCCACTACTGAAGCTTTCTTT.

As concerns this clonotype: A read error may produce the germline difference seen at one junction end. V usage is TRBV20-1 and J usage is TRBJ2-3, with a weak D call TRBD1 (5 bases). This CDR3 is 14 amino acids long. Germline CDR1 reads DFQATT; CDR2 reads SNEGSKA (reference sequence). CDR3: CSAQTGYSTGTQYF. CDR3 nucleotides: TGCAGTGCTCAAACAGGTTATAGCACAGGTACGCAGTATTTT.

The rearrangement joins TRBV6-1 to TRBJ1-1; TRBD1 matches 10 bases. This CDR3 is built from 15 residues. CDR1 and CDR2 from the germline V gene are MNHNS and SASEGT. V gave up 2 bases and J gave up 6 bases; unmatched junction bases: 6. The CDR3 DNA reads as TGTGCCAGCAGTGAATTCCGACAGGGGGCCGCTGAAGCTTTCTTT. Translating it yields CASSEFRQGAAEAFF.

The rearrangement links TRBV5-1 to TRBJ2-5; 9 bases align to TRBD2. Germline CDR1 and CDR2: SGHRS and YFSETQ. CDR3 length: 17 amino acids. V lost 0 bases and J lost 11; bases outside the gene matches: 17. The CDR3 protein is CASSLEDLAGLYNEQYF. CDR3 nucleotides: TGCGCCAGCAGCTTGGAGGACCTAGCGGGACTCTACAATGAGCAGTACTTC.

This chain links TRBV24-1 with TRBJ2-3, with a weak D call TRBD2 (5 bases). Trimming took off 4 bases at V and 0 bases at J, with 13 bases between the two ends. Germline loops: CDR1 KGHDR, CDR2 SFDVKD. The CDR3 extends over 16 amino acids. For the CDR3, the DNA is TGTGCCACCAGTGACCCTGCTAGCCCAAGCACAGATACGCAGTATTTT. It encodes CATSDPASPSTDTQYF.

As regards this clonotype: An end of the junction does not agree with germline; a read error may underlie this. The chain links TRBV11-2 to TRBJ2-1; TRBD2 matches 7 bases. The CDR3 contains 13 residues. The germline CDR1 and CDR2 sequences are SGHAT and FQNNGV. Written as DNA, the CDR3 is TGTGCCAGCAGCGTAGATGGGAGGGGTGAGCAGTTCTTC. It encodes CASSVDGRGEQFF. Full variable domain (remainder filled in from reference TRBV11-2 and TRBJ2-1): EAGVAQSPRYKIIEKRQSVAFWCNPISGHATLYWYQQILGQGPKLLIQFQNNGVVDDSQLPKDRFSAERLKGVDSTLKIQPAKLEDSAVYLCASSVDGRGEQFFGPGTRLTVL.

CDR3 coding DNA: TGTGCCAGCAGTTATATATCCGGATGGGGGACTGAAGCTTTCTTT. This sequence encodes CASSYISGWGTEAFF. This chain uses TRBV12-3 or TRBV12-4 with TRBJ1-1, with TRBD1 as a possible D gene (5 bases). This CDR3 has 15 amino acids. Trimming took 4 bases from V and 5 from J, leaving 17 bases between them.

In regard to this clonotype: One base away lies a much larger clone, so this may be a sequencing read error. The V and J genes are TRBV7-2 and TRBJ2-7; TRBD1 matches 10 bases. The CDR3 sequence is 14 residues long. Germline V gene lookup returns CDR1 SGHTA and CDR2 FQGNSA. V shed 8 bases, J shed 0 bases, and the junction held 4 bases outside the gene matches. The CDR3 region has the DNA TGTGCCAGCTGCCGGGACAGGGGCTCCTACGAGCAGTACTTC. Translated: CASCRDRGSYEQYF.

The chain joins TRBV6-6 to TRBJ2-1; 10 bases line up with TRBD1. Germline V gives CDR1 MNHNY, CDR2 SVGAGI (reference sequence). After removal of 5 bases from V and 7 bases from J, the junction contained 8 bases not matched to a gene. The CDR3 runs to 15 residues. In DNA, the CDR3 is TGTGCCAGCAGTGACCCCGGGACAGGGGTTAATGAGCAGTTCTTC. Protein: CASSDPGTGVNEQFF.

The V call is TRBV20-1, the J call TRBJ1-2; D is possibly TRBD1 (6 bases). This CDR3 is 13 amino acids long. V was pared by 3 bases and J by 4 bases, with 12 bases between. Germline V gene lookup returns CDR1 DFQATT and CDR2 SNEGSKA (reference sequence). CDR3 coding DNA: TGCAGTGCTAGGGGAGGGGGTGGCTATGGCTACACCTTC. Protein: CSARGGGGYGYTF.

This clonotype was observed at least ten times. The chain uses TRBV18 and TRBJ2-1; D gene ambiguous. Germline lookup yields CDR1 KGHSH and CDR2 LQKENI. Trimming took off 0 bases at V and 7 bases at J, with 10 bases between the two ends. The CDR3 runs 14 residues. CDR3 coding DNA: TGTGCCAGCTCACCACCTTCGCGTCGAAATGAGCAGTTCTTC. Its protein product is CASSPPSRRNEQFF. Filled out from reference TRBV18 and TRBJ2-1, the complete variable domain reads NAGVMQNPRHLVRRRGQEARLRCSPMKGHSHVYWYRQLPEEGLKFMVYLQKENIIDESGMPKERFSAEFPKEGPSILRIQQVVRGDSAAYFCASSPPSRRNEQFFGPGTRLTVL.

This rearrangement joins TRBV7-2 to TRBJ2-7; 9 bases map to TRBD1. Per germline, CDR1 SGHTA and CDR2 FQGNSA. With 3 bases clipped from V and 7 bases from J, the junction kept 10 bases outside the gene matches. This CDR3 is 15 amino acids long. The CDR3 DNA sequence: TGTGCCAGCAGCTTGGGGGGGACAGGGAGCGATGAGCAGTACTTC. This sequence encodes CASSLGGTGSDEQYF.

This clonotype has just a few counts. CDR3 protein: CASSKTGQFYNEQFF. CDR3 sequence (DNA): TGTGCCAGCAGCAAAACGGGACAGTTCTACAATGAGCAGTTCTTC. This chain connects TRBV5-6 to TRBJ2-1, with 7 bases matching TRBD1. The germline V gene encodes CDR1 SGHDT and CDR2 YYEEEE. Trimming at V came to 4 bases and at J to 3 bases, leaving 7 bases not matched to a gene. The CDR3 extends over 15 amino acids. Filled out from reference TRBV5-6 and TRBJ2-1, the complete variable domain reads DAGVTQSPTHLIKTRGQQVTLRCSPKSGHDTVSWYQQALGQGPQFIFQYYEEEERQRGNFPDRFSGHQFPNYSSELNVNALLLGDSALYLCASSKTGQFYNEQFFGPGTRLTVL.

This clonotype showed up just a few times. The chain recombines TRBV6-5 with TRBJ1-2, with TRBD1 matching over 7 bases. After removal of 6 bases from V and 5 bases from J, the junction contained 6 bases not matched to a gene. CDR1 and CDR2 from the germline V gene are MNHEY and SVGAGI. CDR3 length equals 13 residues. CDR3: CASRPGQQYGYTF. The DNA of the CDR3 is TGTGCCAGCAGACCGGGACAGCAGTATGGCTACACCTTC.

A few counts support this clonotype. The chain carries TRBV5-6 and TRBJ2-7; TRBD1 aligns across 12 bases. The V and J ends lost 2 bases and 2 bases, in that order; junction bases with no gene match: 2. Germline V gene lookup returns CDR1 SGHDT and CDR2 YYEEEE. The CDR3 has 15 residues. This CDR3 reads CASSFGTGGPYEQYF. The DNA of the CDR3 is TGTGCCAGCAGCTTCGGGACAGGGGGCCCCTACGAGCAGTACTTC.

The chain combines TRBV9 with TRBJ2-7; D remains unclear. Per germline, CDR1 SGDLS and CDR2 YYNGEE. This CDR3 comprises 14 residues. Deletions cut 4 bases from V and 2 bases from J, with 13 bases between. The CDR3 loop is CASSPEDGTYEQYF. CDR3 nucleotide sequence: TGTGCCAGCAGCCCAGAGGACGGCACCTACGAGCAGTACTTC.

The V call is TRBV7-2, the J call TRBJ2-1, with 7 bases fitting TRBD1. This CDR3 region has 16 residues. The junction had 10 bases not matched to a gene; V was cut back by 1 base and J by 7 bases. Germline V gives CDR1 SGHTA, CDR2 FQGNSA. CDR3 sequence (DNA): TGTGCCAGCAGCTTAGAAGGAAAGGGGGCTTGGAATGAGCAGTTCTTC. This sequence encodes CASSLEGKGAWNEQFF. The whole variable domain, remainder taken from reference TRBV7-2 and TRBJ2-1, is GAGVSQSPSNKVTEKGKDVELRCDPISGHTALYWYRQSLGQGLEFLIYFQGNSAPDKSGLPSDRFSAERTGGSVSTLTIQRTQQEDSAVYLCASSLEGKGAWNEQFFGPGTRLTVL.